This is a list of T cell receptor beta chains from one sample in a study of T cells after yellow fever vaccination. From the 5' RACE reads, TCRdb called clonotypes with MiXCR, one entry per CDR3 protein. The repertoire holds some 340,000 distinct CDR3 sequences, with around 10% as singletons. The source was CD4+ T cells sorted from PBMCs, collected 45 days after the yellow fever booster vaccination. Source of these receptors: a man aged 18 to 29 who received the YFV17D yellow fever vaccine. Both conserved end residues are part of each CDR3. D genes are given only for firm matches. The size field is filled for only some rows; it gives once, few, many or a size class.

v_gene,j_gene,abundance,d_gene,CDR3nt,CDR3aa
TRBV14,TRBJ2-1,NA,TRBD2,TGTGCCAGCAGCCGCTGGAGCGGGGGGCTGAATGAGCAGTTCTTC,CASSRWSGGLNEQFF
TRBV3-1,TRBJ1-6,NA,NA,TGTGCCAGCAGCCAGCAGAATTCACCCCTCCACTTT,CASSQQNSPLHF
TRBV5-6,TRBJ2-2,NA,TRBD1,TGTGCCAGCAGCTGGGACAGGGGGCGCACCGGGGAGCTGTTTTTT,CASSWDRGRTGELFF
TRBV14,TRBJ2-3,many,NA,TGTGCCAGCAGCCAAGAAGTCCAGCGTGCCACAGATACGCAGTATTTT,CASSQEVQRATDTQYF
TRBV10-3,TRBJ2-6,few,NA,TGTGCCATCAGTGAGTCTAGCCCGGAGTTGTCTTTGGGCTCTGGGGCCAACGTCCTGACTTTC,CAISESSPELSLGSGANVLTF
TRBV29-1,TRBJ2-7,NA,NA,TGCAGCGTGAGGCAGCCTGAGCAGTACTTC,CSVRQPEQYF
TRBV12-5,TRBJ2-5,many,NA,TGTGCTAGTGGTTTCGGTGAGACCCAGTACTTC,CASGFGETQYF
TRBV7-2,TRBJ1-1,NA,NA,TGTGCCAGCAGCATGCGGACAGAAAACACTGAAGCTTTCTTT,CASSMRTENTEAFF
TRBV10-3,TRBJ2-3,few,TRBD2,TGTGCCATCGGCCCCCTAGCGGGGGGCACAGATACGCAGTATTTT,CAIGPLAGGTDTQYF
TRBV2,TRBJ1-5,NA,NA,TGTGCCAGCAGTGCGGGACGTAGCAATCAGCCCCAGCATTTT,CASSAGRSNQPQHF
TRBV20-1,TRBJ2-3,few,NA,TGCAGTGCTAGAGACGGGGGGCTTACAGATACGCAGTATTTT,CSARDGGLTDTQYF
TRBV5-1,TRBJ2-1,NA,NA,TGCGCCAGCAGCTTGAGCCCAGCTTACAATGAGCAGTTCTTC,CASSLSPAYNEQFF
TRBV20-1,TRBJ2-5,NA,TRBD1,TGCAGTGCAACGACAGGGGGCGCGATAGAGACCCAGTACTTC,CSATTGGAIETQYF
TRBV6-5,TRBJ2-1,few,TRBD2,TGTGCCAGCACCAAACCGGGACTAGGACAGAATGAGCAGTTCTTC,CASTKPGLGQNEQFF
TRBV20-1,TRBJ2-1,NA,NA,TGCAGTGCTAGAGCCGGATTCGATCCCGATGAGCAGTTCTTC,CSARAGFDPDEQFF
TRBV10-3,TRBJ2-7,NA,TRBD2,TGTGCGGGCCGAGCGGGGGCATCCTACGAGCAGTACTTC,CAGRAGASYEQYF
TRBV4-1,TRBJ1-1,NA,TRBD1,TGCGCCAGCAGCCATTCGGGGCTAGGGTGGCGAAACGACAGGGGGCGCACTGAAGCTTTCTTT,CASSHSGLGWRNDRGRTEAFF
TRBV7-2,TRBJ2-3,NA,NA,TGTGCCAGCAGCCGTGATCTAGCGACAGATACGCAGTATTTT,CASSRDLATDTQYF
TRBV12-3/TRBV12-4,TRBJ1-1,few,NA,TGTGCCAGCAGGGCGGGGACGGAAGTTGAAGCTTTCTTT,CASRAGTEVEAFF
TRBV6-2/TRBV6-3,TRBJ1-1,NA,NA,TGTGCCAGCACTAATGACCATCTGAACACTGAAGCTTTCTTT,CASTNDHLNTEAFF
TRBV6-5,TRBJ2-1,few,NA,TGTGCCAGCAGTTACTCGAGTGCAGGCTACAATGAGCAGTTCTTC,CASSYSSAGYNEQFF
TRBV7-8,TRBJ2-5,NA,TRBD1,TGTGCCGCCGGACAGGGGCTCCAAGAGACCCAGTACTTC,CAAGQGLQETQYF
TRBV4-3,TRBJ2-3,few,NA,TGCGCCAGCAGCCAAGATGATCTGGCAGGGAGGTCAGATACGCAGTATTTT,CASSQDDLAGRSDTQYF
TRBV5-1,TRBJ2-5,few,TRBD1,TGCGCCAGCAGCTTGACCGCAGGGGGCTCGGGGACCCAGTACTTC,CASSLTAGGSGTQYF
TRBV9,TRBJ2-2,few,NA,TGTGCCAGCAGTCTAGGAAACCCGAACACCGGGGAGCTGTTTTTT,CASSLGNPNTGELFF
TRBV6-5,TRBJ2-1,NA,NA,TGTGCCAGCAGTTACTCGATTGGTGTCGGCTACAATGAGCAGTTCTTC,CASSYSIGVGYNEQFF
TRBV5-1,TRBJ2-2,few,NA,TGCGCCAGCAGCTCCCCGGAGCCCCCGAACACCGGGGAGCTGTTTTTT,CASSSPEPPNTGELFF
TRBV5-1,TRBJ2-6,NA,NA,TGCGCCAGCAGCGGCCGGGATACTGGGGCCAACGTCCTGACTTTC,CASSGRDTGANVLTF
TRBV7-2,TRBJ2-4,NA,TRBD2,TGTGCCAGCAGCTTAAAAGCGGGGGGGAGAAGTTTAGCCAAAAACATTCAGTACTTC,CASSLKAGGRSLAKNIQYF
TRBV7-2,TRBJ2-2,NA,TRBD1,TGTGCCAGCAGCTTATCCCAACAGGGGATTTTCGGGGAGCTGTTTTTT,CASSLSQQGIFGELFF
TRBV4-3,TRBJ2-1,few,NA,TGCGCCAGCAGCCAATGGGGCCAGTTCTTC,CASSQWGQFF